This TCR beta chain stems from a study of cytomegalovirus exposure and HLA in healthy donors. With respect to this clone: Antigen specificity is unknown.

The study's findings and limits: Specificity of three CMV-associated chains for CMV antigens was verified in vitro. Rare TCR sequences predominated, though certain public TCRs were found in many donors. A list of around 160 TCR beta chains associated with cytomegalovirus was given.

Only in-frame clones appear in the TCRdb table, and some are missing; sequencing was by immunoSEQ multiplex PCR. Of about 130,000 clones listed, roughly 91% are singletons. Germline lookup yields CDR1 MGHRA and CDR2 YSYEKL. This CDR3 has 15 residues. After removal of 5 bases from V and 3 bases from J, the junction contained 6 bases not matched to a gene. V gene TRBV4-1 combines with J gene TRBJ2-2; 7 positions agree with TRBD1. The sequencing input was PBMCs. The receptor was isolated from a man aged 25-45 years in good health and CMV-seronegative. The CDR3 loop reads CASSGRGSDTGELFF. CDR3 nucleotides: TGCGCCAGCAGCGGCAGGGGGTCTGACACCGGGGAGCTGTTTTTT.